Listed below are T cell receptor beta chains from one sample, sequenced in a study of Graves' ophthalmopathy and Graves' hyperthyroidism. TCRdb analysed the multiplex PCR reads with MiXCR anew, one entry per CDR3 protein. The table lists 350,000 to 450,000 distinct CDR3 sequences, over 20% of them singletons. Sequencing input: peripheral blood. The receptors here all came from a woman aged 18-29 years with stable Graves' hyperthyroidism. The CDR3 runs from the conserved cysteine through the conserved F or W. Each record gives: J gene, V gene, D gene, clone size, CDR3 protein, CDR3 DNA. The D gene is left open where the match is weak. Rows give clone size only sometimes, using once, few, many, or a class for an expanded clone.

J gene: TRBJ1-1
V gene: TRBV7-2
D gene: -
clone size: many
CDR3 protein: CASSPGMKAMNTEAFF
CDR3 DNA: TGTGCCAGCAGCCCCGGAATGAAGGCCATGAACACTGAAGCTTTCTTT

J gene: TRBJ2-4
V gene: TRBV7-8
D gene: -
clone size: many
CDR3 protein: CASSLEGVLAKNIQYF
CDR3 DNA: TGTGCCAGCAGCTTAGAAGGGGTACTAGCCAAAAACATTCAGTACTTC

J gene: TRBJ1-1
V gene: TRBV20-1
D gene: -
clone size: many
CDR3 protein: CSARDFQGRTEAFF
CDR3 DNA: TGCAGTGCTAGAGATTTCCAGGGGAGGACTGAAGCTTTCTTT

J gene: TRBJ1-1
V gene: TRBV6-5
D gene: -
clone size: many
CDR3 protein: CASRQQGITEAFF
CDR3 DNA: TGTGCCAGCAGACAACAGGGAATTACTGAAGCTTTCTTT

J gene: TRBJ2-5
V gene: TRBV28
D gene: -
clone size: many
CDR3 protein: CASSLEAFNLQETQYF
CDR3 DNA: TGTGCCAGCAGTTTAGAGGCCTTCAACCTCCAAGAGACCCAGTACTTC

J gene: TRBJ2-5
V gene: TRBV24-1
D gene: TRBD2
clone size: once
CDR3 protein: CATSVAMAGEETQYF
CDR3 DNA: TGTGCCACCAGTGTTGCGATGGCGGGAGAAGAGACCCAGTACTTC

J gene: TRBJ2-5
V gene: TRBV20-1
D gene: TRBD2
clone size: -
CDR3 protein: CSARDLGTSGSRPGTQYF
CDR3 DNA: TGCAGTGCTAGAGACCTAGGGACTAGCGGCTCTCGACCGGGGACCCAGTACTTC

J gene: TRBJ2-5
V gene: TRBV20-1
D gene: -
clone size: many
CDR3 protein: CSPRGLQETQYF
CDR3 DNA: TGCAGTCCGAGAGGGCTCCAAGAGACCCAGTACTTC

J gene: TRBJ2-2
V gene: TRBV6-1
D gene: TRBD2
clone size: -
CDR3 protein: CASVVGMTSTNTGELFF
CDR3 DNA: TGTGCCAGCGTGGTAGGGATGACTAGCACTAACACCGGGGAGCTGTTTTTT

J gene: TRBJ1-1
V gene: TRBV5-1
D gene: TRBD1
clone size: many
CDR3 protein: CASSTPGGYEAFF
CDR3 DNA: TGCGCCAGCAGCACCCCAGGGGGCTATGAAGCTTTCTTT

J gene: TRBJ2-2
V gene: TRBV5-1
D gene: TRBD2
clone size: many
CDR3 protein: CASSLGREGPGELFF
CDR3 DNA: TGCGCCAGCAGCCTGGGCCGGGAGGGGCCCGGGGAGCTGTTTTTT

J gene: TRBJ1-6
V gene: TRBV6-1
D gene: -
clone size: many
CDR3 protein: CASSRQGKNSPLHF
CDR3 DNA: TGTGCCAGCAGTCGTCAGGGGAAAAATTCACCCCTCCACTTT

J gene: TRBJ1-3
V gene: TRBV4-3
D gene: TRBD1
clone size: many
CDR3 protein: CASSQDRGYSGNTIYF
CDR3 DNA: TGCGCCAGCAGCCAGGACAGGGGCTACTCTGGAAACACCATATATTTT

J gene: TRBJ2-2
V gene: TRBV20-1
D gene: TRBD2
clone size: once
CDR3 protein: CSARPPLAGKAGELFF
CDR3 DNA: TGCAGTGCTAGACCCCCACTAGCGGGAAAAGCCGGGGAGCTGTTTTTT

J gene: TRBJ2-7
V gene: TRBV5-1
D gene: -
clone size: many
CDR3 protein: CASSEGTTGYEQYF
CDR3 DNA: TGCGCCAGCAGCGAAGGGACAACGGGATACGAGCAGTACTTC

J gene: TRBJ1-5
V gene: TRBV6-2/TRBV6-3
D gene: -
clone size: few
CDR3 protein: CASTLRRAGQPQHF
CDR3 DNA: TGTGCCAGCACCTTACGGCGGGCGGGTCAGCCCCAGCATTTT